This T cell receptor (beta chain) stems from a study of OX40 agonist ivuxolimab in advanced cancers. Study background: A history of anti-PD-1, anti-PD-L1 or anti-CTLA-4 therapy was acceptable, and more than 30% had some.

Details on this clone: What it binds is unknown.

A history of autoimmune disease or systemic immunosuppression excluded patients. Blood draws occurred at baseline, cycle 4 day 1, and cycle 7 day 1. Study-wide results and limits: Averaging showed that CD8+ T cells had more expanded clones than CD4+ did.

Only in-frame clones appear in the TCRdb table, and some are missing; sequencing was by immunoSEQ multiplex PCR. The sample gives about 92,000 clones, approximately 91% of which show up once; about 0.3% is in the top ten. The CDR3 sequence is 14 residues long. Germline loops: CDR1 MNHEY, CDR2 SVGAGI. V lost 3 bases and J lost 11, with 14 bases in between. The origin of this receptor is an adult with an advanced solid tumor such as melanoma, head and neck, liver or kidney cancer. Material: CD4+ or CD8+ T cells sorted from blood, obtained in a trial of the OX40 agonist ivuxolimab. The V call is TRBV6-5, the J call TRBJ1-6; tentatively, D is TRBD1 (6 bases). As DNA, the CDR3 is TGTGCCAGCAGTTATGCCTCAGGGGTCACACCCCTCCACTTT. Translated: CASSYASGVTPLHF.